This T cell receptor beta chain was identified during a study of cytomegalovirus exposure and HLA in healthy donors. Study results and caveats: Analysis was carried out at a later point, and it linked a missense DCLRE1C variant to TCR beta V- and J-gene trimming. Some segments of the V type, notably TRBV6-2 and TRBV6-3, were excluded as indistinguishable.

V dropped 6 bases and J dropped 11; count of bases not matched to a gene: 9. Germline CDR1 and CDR2: LNHDA and SQIVND (reference sequence). The CDR3 totals 12 residues. A multiplex PCR was run with 60 Vbeta primers and 13 Jbeta primers. Sequenced by immunoSEQ multiplex PCR; TCRdb stores in-frame clones only, minus some. This table holds 95,000 to 150,000 clones, roughly 80% found once. This clone was recorded once. Its target is not known. Specimen: PBMCs. V gene TRBV19 combines with J gene TRBJ1-1; 7 positions agree with TRBD1. This clonotype originated in a man aged 30-40 years in good health and CMV-seronegative. The chain's CDR3 is CASRQQGIGAFF. The CDR3 DNA follows: TGTGCCAGTAGGCAACAGGGGATTGGGGCTTTCTTT.